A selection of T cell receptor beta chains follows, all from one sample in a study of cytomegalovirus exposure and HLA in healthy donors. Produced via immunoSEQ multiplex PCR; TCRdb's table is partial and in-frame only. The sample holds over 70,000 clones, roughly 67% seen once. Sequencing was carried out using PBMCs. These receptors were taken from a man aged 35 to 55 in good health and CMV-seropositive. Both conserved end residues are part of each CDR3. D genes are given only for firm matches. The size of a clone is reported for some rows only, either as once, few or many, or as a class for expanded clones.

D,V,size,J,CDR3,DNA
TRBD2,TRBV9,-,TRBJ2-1,CASSARLAGGPGDEQFF,TGTGCCAGCAGCGCCCGACTAGCGGGGGGGCCGGGGGATGAGCAGTTCTTC
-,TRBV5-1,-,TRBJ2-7,CASSIQGGVYEQYF,TGCGCCAGCAGCATACAAGGGGGTGTCTACGAGCAGTACTTC
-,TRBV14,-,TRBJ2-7,CASSQGHTFYEQYF,TGTGCCAGCAGCCAGGGACACACCTTCTACGAGCAGTACTTC
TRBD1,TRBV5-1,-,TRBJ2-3,CAGSTGRGTDTQYF,TGCGCCGGCAGCACGGGCAGGGGGACAGATACGCAGTATTTT
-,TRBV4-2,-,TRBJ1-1,CASSQDLGGTLNTEAFF,TGTGCCAGCAGCCAAGATCTTGGAGGGACCCTGAACACTGAAGCTTTCTTT
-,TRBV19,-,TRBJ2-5,CASRFGGEETQYF,TGTGCCAGTAGGTTCGGGGGAGAGGAGACCCAGTACTTC
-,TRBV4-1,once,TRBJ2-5,CASSQDEGVWETQYF,TGCGCCAGCAGCCAAGATGAAGGGGTTTGGGAGACCCAGTACTTC
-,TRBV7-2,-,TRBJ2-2,CASSASGSNTGELFF,TGTGCCAGCAGCGCCAGCGGCTCGAACACCGGGGAGCTGTTTTTT
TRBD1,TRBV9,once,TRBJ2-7,CASSVEGAPPYEQYF,TGTGCCAGCAGCGTAGAGGGGGCTCCCCCCTACGAGCAGTACTTC
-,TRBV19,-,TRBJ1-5,CASSKGGDQPQHF,TGTGCCAGTAGTAAGGGCGGGGATCAGCCCCAGCATTTT
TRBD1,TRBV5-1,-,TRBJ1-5,CASSWQGAPNQPQHF,TGCGCCAGCAGCTGGCAGGGGGCCCCCAATCAGCCCCAGCATTTT
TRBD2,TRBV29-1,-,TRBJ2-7,CSARIERPGTTYEQYF,TGCAGCGCTAGAATTGAACGACCGGGGACTACCTACGAGCAGTACTTC
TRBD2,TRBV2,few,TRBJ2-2,CASTPGLASTGELFF,TGTGCCAGCACCCCGGGACTAGCCTCCACCGGGGAGCTGTTTTTT
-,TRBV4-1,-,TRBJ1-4,CASSRLALSDEKLFF,TGCGCCAGCAGCCGTCTTGCACTCTCGGATGAAAAACTGTTTTTT
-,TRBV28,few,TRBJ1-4,CASSFGPIPNEKLFF,TGTGCCAGCAGTTTTGGGCCTATTCCCAATGAAAAACTGTTTTTT
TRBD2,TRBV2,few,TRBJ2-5,CASSGLAPQTQYF,TGTGCCAGCAGTGGACTAGCGCCACAGACCCAGTACTTC
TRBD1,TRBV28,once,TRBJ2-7,CASKSPGVPGGPGQGAPYEQYF,TGTGCCAGCAAGTCCCCCGGAGTCCCCGGCGGACCGGGACAGGGGGCGCCGTACGAGCAGTACTTC
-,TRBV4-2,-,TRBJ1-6,CASRPDSSSSPLHF,TGTGCCAGCAGACCGGACAGTAGTTCATCACCCCTCCACTTT
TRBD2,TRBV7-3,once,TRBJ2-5,CASSLLAGAQETQYF,TGTGCCAGCAGCTTACTAGCGGGAGCCCAAGAGACCCAGTACTTC